These 21 T cell receptor beta chains were sequenced from one sample in a study of T cells after yellow fever vaccination (dated by TCRdb to between 2018 and 2021). Taken with the paper, the label for treatment or condition translates to: live attenuated yellow fever vaccine strain. The method behind the library was 5' RACE. Sequenced on an Illumina HiSeq 2500. TCRdb cleaned the public reads at Q25 with fastp, built clones with MiXCR and kept in-frame beta chains. When rows share a CDR3 protein, they turn into one entry using the most common DNA and genes. For this sample there are more than 35,000 distinct CDR3 sequences; 6.8% appear just once. In total, the top ten clones hold about 15% of the sample. This sample comprised CD8+ T cells not binding an NS4B(214-222) dextramer, sorted from PBMCs, obtained 45 days after the yellow fever booster vaccination. This specimen's cell subset or site label, per the study, means: NS4B epitope dextramer-negative CD8 T cells. These receptors originate from a man in his thirties or forties who received the YFV17D yellow fever vaccine.

This clonotype was detected ten times or more. This rearrangement joins TRBV20-1 to TRBJ2-7; 10 bases agree with TRBD2. The V gene end was trimmed by 0 bases and the J gene end by 4 bases; junction bases not matched to a gene: 9. CDR1 is DFQATT, CDR2 SNEGSKA, per germline (reference sequence). The CDR3 is 16 amino acids. The DNA for the CDR3 is TGCAGTGCTAGAGATCTGGCTAGCGGGAGAATTTACGAGCAGTACTTC. As protein: CSARDLASGRIYEQYF.

In its sample, this clonotype was seen many times. This chain uses TRBV28 with TRBJ2-7; no reliable D call. The CDR3 loop spans 12 amino acids. V lost 3 bases and J 4 bases, leaving 7 bases between the germline ends. Germline V lookup: CDR1 MDHEN, CDR2 SYDVKM. The CDR3 nucleotides are TGTGCCAGCAGTTTCGTGGGATACGAGCAGTACTTC. Its protein is CASSFVGYEQYF.

This clonotype was counted at least ten times. The chain is built from TRBV20-1 and TRBJ1-1, with D unclear. Germline CDR1 and CDR2: DFQATT and SNEGSKA (reference sequence). V dropped 0 bases and J dropped 1 base, with 6 bases sitting between them. This CDR3 comprises 13 residues. CDR3 nucleotide sequence: TGCAGTGCTAGAGATACGGGGAACACTGAAGCTTTCTTT. Residues: CSARDTGNTEAFF.

This rearrangement joins TRBV2 to TRBJ1-2, with D possibly matching TRBD1 (5 bases). Trimming removed 3 bases from V and 6 bases from J, with 17 bases in between. The CDR3 runs 15 residues. The germline V gene has CDR1 SNHLY and CDR2 FYNNEI. This CDR3 is CASSDWDDFRDGYTF. CDR3 bases: TGTGCCAGCAGTGATTGGGACGACTTTAGAGATGGCTACACCTTC.

This clonotype came up many times. The chain carries TRBV11-2 and TRBJ2-7; D is uncertain. V gave up 5 bases and J gave up 7 bases, with 21 bases separating them. This CDR3 is built from 15 residues. The V gene's germline CDR1 is SGHAT and CDR2 FQNNGV. The CDR3 sequence: CASSPPDGPLGEQYF. CDR3 nucleotide sequence: TGTGCCAGCAGCCCTCCCGATGGGCCGCTGGGGGAGCAGTACTTC. The whole variable domain, filled in from reference TRBV11-2 and TRBJ2-7, reads EAGVAQSPRYKIIEKRQSVAFWCNPISGHATLYWYQQILGQGPKLLIQFQNNGVVDDSQLPKDRFSAERLKGVDSTLKIQPAKLEDSAVYLCASSPPDGPLGEQYFGPGTRLTVT.

This clonotype showed up just a few times. The rearrangement uses TRBV4-1 and TRBJ2-7; no clear D gene. In germline, CDR1 is MGHRA, CDR2 YSYEKL. CDR3 length: 13 amino acids. V lost 0 bases, J lost 5 bases, and 8 bases lay in between. The CDR3 protein is CASSQDRSDEQYF. Written as DNA, the CDR3 is TGCGCCAGCAGCCAAGACAGGAGTGACGAGCAGTACTTC.

This clonotype appeared many times. The rearrangement joins TRBV27 to TRBJ2-7; 11 bases map to TRBD2. CDR1 and CDR2 from the germline V gene are MNHEY and SMNVEV (reference sequence). J gave up 7 bases and V 0 bases, and 5 bases lay outside the gene matches. This CDR3 comprises 15 residues. DNA of the CDR3: TGTGCCAGCAGTTTATCGAAACTAGCGGGAGTTGAGCAGTACTTC. Its translation is CASSLSKLAGVEQYF.

This clonotype was seen repeatedly, ten times or more. The chain carries TRBV15 and TRBJ2-3; D not certain. The germline gives CDR1 LNHNV, CDR2 YYDKDF (reference sequence). V was clipped by 3 bases and J by 2 bases, with 15 bases between them. The CDR3 runs to 16 residues. Here the CDR3 DNA reads TGTGCCACCAGCAGGACTCGAGCGCGGTACACAGATACGCAGTATTTT. Protein product: CATSRTRARYTDTQYF.

This clonotype was seen many times. The CDR3 spells CASSFTSTSAGELFF. The CDR3, as DNA: TGTGCCAGCAGTTTTACATCGACCTCGGCCGGGGAGCTGTTTTTT. The rearrangement uses TRBV27 and TRBJ2-2, with unresolved D. CDR3 size: 15 residues. V was clipped by 3 bases and J by 6 bases, with 14 bases between them. Germline CDR1 MNHEY, CDR2 SMNVEV (reference sequence).

By share, this clonotype ranks as medium-sized. The CDR3 protein is CSGRLAGDTDTQYF. The CDR3 nucleotides are TGCAGCGGACGACTAGCGGGAGATACAGATACGCAGTATTTT. The J gene is TRBJ2-3, the V gene TRBV29-1; 12 nucleotides match TRBD2. CDR1 SQVTM and CDR2 ANQGSEA come from the germline V gene. The V segment lost 7 bases and the J segment 3 bases; nucleotides outside the gene matches: 5. The CDR3 consists of 14 residues.

This clonotype was detected many times. This chain links TRBV20-1 with TRBJ2-7; D is unclear. Germline V lookup: CDR1 DFQATT, CDR2 SNEGSKA (reference sequence). Trimming took off 6 bases at V and 4 bases at J, with 16 bases between the two ends. This CDR3 contains 13 residues. In DNA form, the CDR3 reads TGCAGTGCCGAAGGAGATAAATTTTACGAGCAGTACTTC. Protein sequence: CSAEGDKFYEQYF.

In this sample, this clonotype turned up many times. The germline gene is not matched at one end of the junction; a read error may be the cause. The chain recombines TRBV19 with TRBJ2-1; D gene uncertain. In germline, CDR1 is LNHDA, CDR2 SQIVND (reference sequence). The length of the CDR3 is 12 residues. In DNA, the CDR3 is TGTGCCAGTAGTATAGGGTTTAGTCTCCAGTCCTTC. This encodes CASSIGFSLQSF.

Relative to its sample, this clonotype is medium-sized. The chain has TRBV4-2 and TRBJ2-1; D is unclear. The V end was cut by 4 bases, the J end by 6 bases, with 13 bases between. The CDR3 has 14 amino acids. Per the germline V gene, CDR1 is LGHNA and CDR2 is YNFKEQ. CDR3 sequence reads: CASSPYTPSNEQFF. CDR3 DNA: TGTGCCAGCAGCCCTTATACTCCCTCCAATGAGCAGTTCTTC.

In its sample, this clonotype was seen many times. The gene calls are TRBV20-1 and TRBJ2-2; D is uncertain. This CDR3 spans 14 amino acids. The ends were cut back, 0 bases at V and 4 bases at J, with 9 bases in the middle. CDR1 DFQATT and CDR2 SNEGSKA come from the germline V gene (reference sequence). Here the CDR3 DNA reads TGCAGTGCTAGAGATATCATTCTCACCGGGGAGCTGTTTTTT. Translated, it gives CSARDIILTGELFF.

Ten or more counts support this clonotype. V gene TRBV12-3 or TRBV12-4 combines with J gene TRBJ2-2, with 9 bases fitting TRBD2. The length of the CDR3 is 20 residues. J lost 3 bases, V lost 3 bases, and 17 bases had no gene match. This CDR3 reads CASSFAGRVPVAGDTGELFF. As DNA, the CDR3 is TGTGCCAGCAGTTTTGCCGGACGAGTGCCAGTAGCGGGGGACACCGGGGAGCTGTTTTTT.

This clonotype appeared a few times. V usage is TRBV7-2 and J usage is TRBJ2-6, with 7 bases identical to TRBD1. Trimming removed 4 bases from V and 3 bases from J; junction bases left unmatched: 6. This CDR3 spans 16 amino acids. Germline CDR1 reads SGHTA; CDR2 reads FQGNSA. The CDR3 nucleotides read TGTGCCAGCAGCTCACGACAGGGAAATGGGGCCAACGTCCTGACTTTC. Residues: CASSSRQGNGANVLTF.

This clonotype has a count of ten or more. The chain links TRBV10-1 to TRBJ1-1; a possible D gene is TRBD1 (6 bases). Trimming took 1 base from V and 2 from J, leaving 14 bases between them. Germline CDR1 and CDR2: WNHNN and SYGVQD (reference sequence). This CDR3 is built from 16 residues. In DNA form, the CDR3 reads TGCGCCAGCAGTGAGTTCAGGGAAGGGGGTAACACTGAAGCTTTCTTT. It yields the protein CASSEFREGGNTEAFF.

This clonotype appeared many times. The genes are TRBV27 and TRBJ2-7; TRBD2 matches 10 bases. This CDR3 is built from 15 residues. Germline V gene lookup returns CDR1 MNHEY and CDR2 SMNVEV (reference sequence). The J segment lost 2 bases and the V segment lost 5 bases, leaving 6 bases of the junction unmatched. The DNA of the CDR3 is TGTGCCAGCAGTCCAACCGGACTAGCGGCCTACGAGCAGTACTTC. It yields the protein CASSPTGLAAYEQYF.

This clonotype was seen at least ten times. The V and J genes are TRBV9 and TRBJ2-5; 12 bases line up with TRBD2. The length of the CDR3 is 15 residues. The J segment lost 5 bases and the V segment lost 0 bases, leaving 2 bases of the junction unmatched. CDR1 is SGDLS, CDR2 YYNGEE, per germline. Here the CDR3 reads CASSVGLAGGETQYF. Here the CDR3 DNA reads TGTGCCAGCAGCGTAGGGCTAGCGGGAGGGGAGACCCAGTACTTC.

The chain couples TRBV4-1 to TRBJ1-4; D is perhaps TRBD1 (6 bases). The CDR3 contains 16 residues. The V gene's germline CDR1 is MGHRA and CDR2 YSYEKL. The germline V and J ends were trimmed by 4 bases and 8 bases, with 20 bases remaining between them. The chain's CDR3 is CASSPEGGLGVEKLFF. CDR3 sequence (DNA): TGCGCCAGCAGCCCTGAAGGGGGGTTAGGGGTCGAAAAACTGTTTTTT.

J is TRBJ2-5 and V is TRBV29-1, with D hard to call. From germline, CDR1 is SQVTM and CDR2 ANQGSEA. This CDR3 spans 13 amino acids. V was cut by 4 bases and J by 1 base, with 10 bases left in between. CDR3 coding DNA: TGCAGCGTTGCCCCGGGCAGCCAAGAGACCCAGTACTTC. Its protein product is CSVAPGSQETQYF.